This T cell receptor (beta chain) was recorded in a study of shared clonotypes between healthy human individuals. The repertoire was sequenced with immunoSEQ multiplex PCR; TCRdb's copy has only in-frame clones and lacks some. The data contain 780,000 or so clones, 72% of them singletons. The split of CD4+ cells yielded CD45RA+ naive and CD45RA-negative memory subsets. V lost 3 bases, J lost 2 bases, and 5 bases lay in between. Per the germline V gene, CDR1 is MDHEN and CDR2 is SYDVKM. CDR3 length equals 13 residues. The chain recombines TRBV28 with TRBJ1-3; D unclear. Sequenced material: memory CD4+ T cells sorted from blood. Described subset: CD45RA-negative fraction. This TCR came from a woman in her 30s in good health. This chain's CDR3 is CASSFPTGNTIYF. CDR3 in DNA: TGTGCCAGCAGTTTCCCGACTGGAAACACCATATATTTT.